This T cell receptor (beta chain) appears in the sequencing data of a study of vaccination effects on CD4 cells after COVID-19. Data came from immunoSEQ multiplex PCR; TCRdb stores just in-frame clones and leaves some out. This sample yields about 46,000 clones, of which about 70% are seen a single time; more than 13% belongs to the top ten. Turning to this clone: Antigen: not known.

After expansion with viral peptide pools in the ViraFEST assay, antigen-specific CD4+ T cells were sequenced. CD4+ T cell isolation took place after 10 days of culture. BNT162b2 vaccine or mRNA-1273 vaccine was given to participants in two doses. Absence of prior SARS-CoV-2 infection characterized the vaccine recipients, who showed negative nucleocapsid antibodies. Peptides at approximately 9.6 ug/ml and IL-2 at about 10 IU/ml were added to fewer than 2.5 million PBMC per well. This specimen consisted of CD4+ T cells from PBMCs cultured with HCoV-OC43 spike peptides, obtained after COVID-19 vaccination. As to subset: HCoV-OC43 spike overlapping peptide pool stimulation. This TCR derives from a human donor who received a COVID-19 vaccine.

CDR3 amino acids: CATSWDRVNNEQFF. Written as DNA, the CDR3 is TGTGCCACCAGCTGGGACAGGGTCAATAATGAGCAGTTCTTC. V usage is TRBV15 and J usage is TRBJ2-1, with 9 bases lining up with TRBD1. The ends lost 5 bases at V and 7 bases at J; junction bases unmatched: 6. Germline V gene lookup returns CDR1 LNHNV and CDR2 YYDKDF (reference sequence). CDR3 length: 14 amino acids.